This TCR beta chain was sequenced during a study of blood T cells in healthy people across ages. Study results and caveats: Whereas aged donors had fewer naive CD4+ cells, long-lived donors had more of them and higher diversity.

It was with a sample-barcoded 5' primer and a J-beta primer mix that a second PCR of about 6 to 12 cycles was run. TCRdb fed the 5' RACE reads into MiXCR, producing one record per CDR3 protein. This sample has approximately 770,000 distinct CDR3 sequences, with over 45% found just once. This CDR3 comprises 17 residues. Per the germline V gene, CDR1 is LNHNV and CDR2 is YYDKDF (reference sequence). The ends were cut back, 0 bases at V and 5 bases at J, with 17 bases in the middle. Comments on this clonotype: Its antigen is not identified.

The sample taken for sequencing was blood. The chain recombines TRBV15 with TRBJ2-1, with D possibly being TRBD2 (5 bases). This clonotype was sampled from a man in his thirties or forties in good health. As DNA, the CDR3 is TGTGCCACCAGCAGAGATACCCCCCAGCGGAGGCACAATGAGCAGTTCTTC. The encoded protein is CATSRDTPQRRHNEQFF. Variable domain in full (rest from reference TRBV15 and TRBJ2-1): DAMVIQNPRYQVTQFGKPVTLSCSQTLNHNVMYWYQQKSSQAPKLLFHYYDKDFNNEADTPDNFQSRRPNTSFCFLDIRSPGLGDTAMYLCATSRDTPQRRHNEQFFGPGTRLTVL.